This T cell receptor beta chain stems from a study of blood T cell repertoires in COVID-19. Residents of about two dozen US areas, aged roughly 18 to 89 years, made up the participants. In germline, CDR1 is SNHLY, CDR2 FYNNEI. The CDR3 has 12 amino acids. Trimming removed 7 bases at V and 5 bases at J, with 11 bases between. Data came from immunoSEQ multiplex PCR; TCRdb stores just in-frame clones and leaves some out. This table holds 300,000 to 500,000 clones, 85% to 90% found once. The chain employs TRBV2 and TRBJ1-2; D gene unclear. The sample comprised PBMCs or T cells enriched from blood (not recorded which). The source of this sequence is a woman aged 25 to 39 with acute COVID-19. The CDR3 nucleotides read TGTGCCAGCAAACCGACGGGATATGGCTACACCTTC. Translating gives CASKPTGYGYTF.